Each of the 24 T cell receptor beta chains below was sequenced from the same sample in a study of sequential checkpoint blockade in melanoma. The data were produced by immunoSEQ multiplex PCR, yet TCRdb's version contains in-frame clones alone and is incomplete. The sample records fewer than 35,000 clones, 60% to 80% being singletons. Treatment specified: randomized to nivolumab then ipilimumab (arm A) or the reverse (arm B). Sequences were derived from CD8+ T cells sorted from blood (inferred from file names), sampled from a patient given nivolumab and ipilimumab in sequence. All receptors derive from a human donor with melanoma.

The chain carries TRBV19 and TRBJ1-1; D is possibly TRBD1 (6 bases). The CDR3 spans 12 residues. Trimming stripped 10 bases from V and 4 bases from J, with 13 bases between. CDR1 and CDR2 from the germline V gene are LNHDA and SQIVND (reference sequence). CDR3 sequence: CATDEGGTEAFF. The DNA of the CDR3 is TGTGCCACCGATGAAGGGGGCACTGAAGCTTTCTTT.

This sequence joins TRBV10-2 and TRBJ2-7; D call uncertain. Deletions cut 0 bases from V and 4 bases from J, with 7 bases between. CDR3 length: 13 amino acids. Germline assignment: CDR1 WSHSY and CDR2 SAAADI. The CDR3 sequence is CASSESPAYEQYF. The DNA of the CDR3 is TGCGCCAGCAGTGAGTCCCCCGCGTACGAGCAGTACTTC.

This chain uses TRBV25-1 with TRBJ1-2; 8 nucleotides line up with TRBD1. This CDR3 comprises 16 residues. Trimming took 4 bases from V and 2 from J; bases not matched to a gene: 9. Germline assignment: CDR1 MGHDK and CDR2 SYGVNS. The chain's CDR3 is CASSGVGQGLNYGYTF. CDR3 nucleotide sequence: TGTGCCAGCAGTGGCGTCGGACAGGGTCTCAACTATGGCTACACCTTC.

V gene TRBV27 combines with J gene TRBJ1-5; TRBD1 matches at 8 bases. CDR1 is MNHEY and CDR2 is SMNVEV in the germline V gene (reference sequence). CDR3 length equals 15 residues. Losses at the gene ends were 2 bases for V and 6 bases for J; bases not matched to a gene: 6. The CDR3 coding sequence is TGTGCCAGCAGTTTAACAGGGGGTAAGGGTCAGCCCCAGCATTTT. This gives the protein CASSLTGGKGQPQHF.

This chain connects TRBV7-6 to TRBJ2-1; weak D call: TRBD2 (7 bases). V shed 1 base and J shed 4 bases, with 20 bases lying between them. The CDR3 covers 18 residues. Germline CDR1 reads SGHVS; CDR2 reads FNYEAQ. The CDR3 loop reads CASSLVSGGGRIYNEQFF. The CDR3 nucleotides read TGTGCCAGCAGCTTAGTCTCGGGGGGCGGGAGAATTTACAATGAGCAGTTCTTC.

The rearrangement joins TRBV4-1 to TRBJ2-7; 9 nucleotides line up with TRBD1. The CDR3 has 14 residues. After removal of 4 bases from V and 1 base from J, the junction contained 2 bases not matched to a gene. The V gene's germline CDR1 is MGHRA and CDR2 YSYEKL. CDR3 DNA sequence: TGCGCCAGCAGCCTGGGACAGGGTTCCTACGAGCAGTACTTC. Translated, it gives CASSLGQGSYEQYF.

This clone was seen only once. V and J are TRBV2 and TRBJ2-7; no reliable D call. The germline CDR1 and CDR2 sequences are SNHLY and FYNNEI. V was cut by 10 bases and J by 2 bases, with 18 bases left in between. CDR3 length equals 14 residues. CDR3 sequence reads: CATMSSTNPYEQYF. As DNA, the CDR3 is TGTGCCACCATGAGCTCCACTAACCCCTACGAGCAGTACTTC. Full variable domain (missing parts from reference TRBV2 and TRBJ2-7): EPEVTQTPSHQVTQMGQEVILRCVPISNHLYFYWYRQILGQKVEFLVSFYNNEISEKSEIFDDQFSVERPDGSNFTLKIRSTKLEDSAMYFCATMSSTNPYEQYFGPGTRLTVT.

This rearrangement joins TRBV28 to TRBJ1-6, with a possible D match to TRBD1 (5 bases). The ends were cut back, 0 bases at V and 6 bases at J, with 6 bases in the middle. Germline V gene lookup returns CDR1 MDHEN and CDR2 SYDVKM. This CDR3 is built from 14 residues. CDR3 sequence (DNA): TGTGCCAGCAGTTTATGGGGACTTAATTCACCCCTCCACTTT. Residues: CASSLWGLNSPLHF.

The chain employs TRBV10-3 and TRBJ2-7, with D uncertain. The CDR3 runs 12 residues. The germline CDR1 and CDR2 sequences are ENHRY and SYGVKD. Trimming removed 3 bases from V and 7 bases from J, with 10 bases in between. The CDR3 DNA sequence: TGTGCCATCAGTGACGGAGAGTGGGAGCAGTACTTC. Encoded protein: CAISDGEWEQYF.

V is TRBV14 and J is TRBJ2-1; 13 bases fit TRBD2. V shed 4 bases and J 12 bases; nucleotides not matched to a gene: 6. The CDR3 is 14 residues long. The germline V gene has CDR1 SGHDN and CDR2 FVKESK. Here the CDR3 reads CASSRTSGREGQFF. In DNA form, the CDR3 reads TGTGCCAGCAGCCGGACTAGCGGGAGAGAGGGGCAGTTCTTC.

The gene calls are TRBV30 and TRBJ2-7, with D uncertain. The germline gives CDR1 GTSNPN, CDR2 SVGIG (reference sequence). The CDR3 is 12 residues long. Trimming removed 2 bases at V and 4 bases at J, with 9 bases between. CDR3 sequence reads: CAWSYARYEQYF. The DNA of the CDR3 is TGTGCCTGGAGTTATGCGCGGTACGAGCAGTACTTC.

This sequence joins TRBV4-3 and TRBJ2-7, with 7 bases lining up with TRBD1. This CDR3 has 16 residues. J gave up 3 bases and V 0 bases, and 8 bases lay outside the gene matches. The germline CDR1 and CDR2 sequences are LGHNA and YSLEER. For the CDR3, the DNA is TGCGCCAGCAGCCAAGATAGGGGGCTAGGTAGCTACGAGCAGTACTTC. The encoded protein is CASSQDRGLGSYEQYF.

This chain links TRBV4-3 with TRBJ2-7, with D maybe TRBD1 (5 bases). Germline V CDR1 and CDR2: LGHNA, YSLEER. Trimming shortened V by 1 base and J by 4 bases, and 8 bases separated the two germline ends. The CDR3 is 13 residues long. Here the CDR3 reads CASSQVQGYEQYF. In DNA, the CDR3 is TGCGCCAGCAGCCAAGTCCAGGGTTACGAGCAGTACTTC.

This clone has only a few counts. The rearrangement uses TRBV20-1 and TRBJ2-7; D is perhaps TRBD1 (5 bases). Germline CDR1 is DFQATT and CDR2 is SNEGSKA (reference sequence). The germline V and J ends were trimmed by 6 bases and 5 bases, with 8 bases remaining between them. This CDR3 is built from 10 residues. CDR3 amino acids: CSAYRNEQYF. The CDR3 DNA reads as TGCAGTGCATACAGGAACGAGCAGTACTTC.

The chain links TRBV6-1 to TRBJ1-2; 8 nucleotides match TRBD1. Looked up from germline, CDR1 is MNHNS and CDR2 is SASEGT. Trimming at V came to 1 base and at J to 3 bases, leaving 7 bases not matched to a gene. The CDR3 sequence is 16 residues long. The CDR3 protein is CASSEVRQGYHYGYTF. The CDR3 nucleotides are TGTGCCAGCAGTGAAGTGAGACAGGGGTATCACTATGGCTACACCTTC.

The genes are TRBV5-1 and TRBJ2-1, with 7 bases identical to TRBD1. Germline CDR1 is SGHRS and CDR2 is YFSETQ. V was clipped by 4 bases and J by 3 bases; unmatched bases: 10. This CDR3 is built from 16 residues. The CDR3 is CASSGRQGISYNEQFF. The CDR3 nucleotides are TGCGCCAGCAGCGGGAGACAGGGAATAAGCTACAATGAGCAGTTCTTC.

This clone has only one observation. The V and J genes are TRBV2 and TRBJ1-3; D gene ambiguous. There are 17 residues in the CDR3. The germline V gene encodes CDR1 SNHLY and CDR2 FYNNEI. Trimming shortened V by 0 bases and J by 0 bases, and 12 bases separated the two germline ends. The CDR3 DNA follows: TGTGCCAGCAGTGAAGCTGCCAACAGCCGCTCTGGAAACACCATATATTTT. The encoded protein is CASSEAANSRSGNTIYF.

This rearrangement joins TRBV9 to TRBJ2-3; tentatively, D is TRBD2 (5 bases). The V gene's germline CDR1 is SGDLS and CDR2 YYNGEE. This CDR3 region has 13 residues. With 7 bases removed from V and 4 bases from J, the gap between germline ends came to 13 bases. The CDR3 loop reads CASRTRAPDTQYF. CDR3 DNA: TGTGCCAGCCGGACTCGGGCTCCAGATACGCAGTATTTT.

This clone came up once. The V and J genes are TRBV27 and TRBJ2-1; 9 nucleotides align to TRBD2. The CDR3 has 15 amino acids. Germline CDR1 is MNHEY and CDR2 is SMNVEV (reference sequence). Trimming cost V 3 bases and J 5 bases; bases outside gene matches: 5. DNA for the CDR3: TGTGCCAGCAGTTTCCTAGCGGGACCAAACAATGAGCAGTTCTTC. This gives the protein CASSFLAGPNNEQFF.

The chain uses TRBV28 and TRBJ1-5; D might be TRBD1 (5 bases). Germline lookup yields CDR1 MDHEN and CDR2 SYDVKM. V lost 5 bases, J lost 7 bases, and 12 bases lay in between. This CDR3 is 13 amino acids long. For the CDR3, the DNA is TGTGCCAGCAGTCCCGCAGGGAACCAGCCCCAGCATTTT. This sequence encodes CASSPAGNQPQHF.

J is TRBJ2-1 and V is TRBV7-2; 15 bases are a match to TRBD2. V gave up 3 bases and J gave up 10 bases; unmatched junction bases: 4. The CDR3 loop spans 15 amino acids. Germline V CDR1 and CDR2: SGHTA, FQGNSA. The CDR3 here is CASSFGLAGGREQFF. The CDR3 DNA reads TGTGCCAGCAGCTTCGGACTAGCGGGGGGGCGGGAGCAGTTCTTC. Full variable domain (rest looked up from reference TRBV7-2 and TRBJ2-1): GAGVSQSPSNKVTEKGKDVELRCDPISGHTALYWYRQSLGQGLEFLIYFQGNSAPDKSGLPSDRFSAERTGGSVSTLTIQRTQQEDSAVYLCASSFGLAGGREQFFGPGTRLTVL.

The V gene is TRBV28, the J gene TRBJ2-7, with 8 bases matching TRBD1. The junction had 6 bases not matched to a gene; V was cut back by 3 bases and J by 5 bases. CDR3 length: 14 residues. The germline CDR1 and CDR2 sequences are MDHEN and SYDVKM. The CDR3 DNA is TGTGCCAGCAGTTTGGAGGACAGGGAGAACGAGCAGTACTTC. Protein sequence: CASSLEDRENEQYF.

The V gene is TRBV2, the J gene TRBJ1-4; TRBD1 aligns across 10 bases. Losses at the gene ends were 5 bases for V and 5 bases for J; bases not matched to a gene: 2. Germline-derived CDR1 and CDR2 are SNHLY and FYNNEI. The CDR3 is made up of 14 amino acids. The CDR3, as DNA: TGTGCCAGCAGTTCGGACAGGGGGAATGAAAAACTGTTTTTT. This sequence encodes CASSSDRGNEKLFF.

The chain is built from TRBV7-9 and TRBJ2-7, with 9 bases that match TRBD1. The CDR3 spans 15 residues. Trimming removed 5 bases from V and 4 bases from J; junction bases left unmatched: 9. The germline V gene has CDR1 SEHNR and CDR2 FQNEAQ (reference sequence). The CDR3: CASSPIWDRDYEQYF. CDR3 coding DNA: TGTGCCAGCAGCCCAATCTGGGACAGGGATTACGAGCAGTACTTC.